The TCR beta chain under discussion was sequenced for a study of STAT3 mutations in large granular lymphocyte leukemia. Study-wide results and limits: In several patients, dominant TCR clone burden exceeded STAT3 mutant burden. Differing intervals and regimens complicate linking therapy response to clone burden. A small but highly pathogenic clone may have been missed. Every T-LGLL patient had at least one immunodominant TCRbeta clonotype.

For this clone: Its specificity is not known.

CDR1 and CDR2 (germline): SGHRS, YFSETQ. The V end was cut by 1 base, the J end by 5 bases, with 13 bases between. The CDR3 totals 14 residues. TCRdb keeps only in-frame clones here, not all; method: immunoSEQ multiplex PCR. The top ten clones hold about 87% of a sample with over 3,500 clones, 82% of them seen once. This clonotype was obtained from a boy younger than 18 with T-cell large granular lymphocyte leukemia. Some clones in this sample may be carry-over from other donors' samples. Source material: peripheral blood mononuclear cells. This chain connects TRBV5-1 to TRBJ2-7; D might be TRBD1 (6 bases). The CDR3 here is CASSLRQGNDEQYF. The DNA of the CDR3 is TGCGCCAGCAGCTTGCGTCAGGGGAACGACGAGCAGTACTTC.